The 14 T cell receptor beta chains below all came from one sample that was sequenced in a study of blood T cells in healthy people across ages. With a J-beta primer mix and a sample-barcoded 5' primer, a second PCR ran 7 to 11 cycles. TCRdb re-analysed the 5' RACE reads in MiXCR, keeping a single row per CDR3 protein. This sample has 800,000 to 1,000,000 distinct CDR3 sequences, with roughly 43% found just once. Sample: blood. The receptor set was obtained from a man aged 25-45 years in good health.

This clonotype was seen a handful of times. CDR3 nucleotide sequence: TGTGCCAGCAGTGATATGCAGGGTGATGGCTACACCTTC. It encodes CASSDMQGDGYTF. This chain joins TRBV2 and TRBJ1-2; maybe TRBD1 (5 bases). V lost 3 bases, J lost 6 bases, and 11 bases lay in between. The CDR3 totals 13 residues. Germline loops: CDR1 SNHLY, CDR2 FYNNEI.

CDR3 in DNA: TGTGCCACGCTACCGACAGGGCTAGCCAAAAACATTCAGTACTTC. Translated: CATLPTGLAKNIQYF. This chain links TRBV6-2 or TRBV6-3 with TRBJ2-4; TRBD1 matches 7 bases. This CDR3 is 15 amino acids long. The ends lost 10 bases at V and 0 bases at J; junction bases unmatched: 9. Germline V gene lookup returns CDR1 MNHEY and CDR2 SVGEGT.

This clonotype was observed a few times. The chain carries TRBV29-1 and TRBJ2-7; 7 bases match TRBD1. Germline V gene data show CDR1 as SQVTM and CDR2 as ANQGSEA. V shed 5 bases, J shed 7 bases, and the junction held 8 bases outside the gene matches. The CDR3 runs 12 residues. CDR3 coding DNA: TGCAGCGTTAATCAAGGGGGCGAGGAGCAGTACTTC. This gives the protein CSVNQGGEEQYF.

The chain links TRBV7-6 to TRBJ1-5; possible D gene TRBD1, 5 bases. V was trimmed by 1 base and J by 2 bases, leaving 15 bases between them. This CDR3 has 17 residues. Germline V gene data show CDR1 as SGHVS and CDR2 as FNYEAQ. The CDR3 bases are TGTGCCAGCAGCTTAGATGGTCCAGGGCAAGGCAATCAGCCCCAGCATTTT. Translating gives CASSLDGPGQGNQPQHF.

This clonotype was found a few times. The chain recombines TRBV12-3 or TRBV12-4 with TRBJ1-4, with a weak D call TRBD1 (5 bases). CDR3 length equals 15 residues. Trimming took off 5 bases at V and 4 bases at J, with 14 bases between the two ends. The CDR3 loop is CASSQEYGGNEKLFF. The CDR3 DNA reads as TGTGCCAGCAGTCAGGAATACGGGGGTAATGAAAAACTGTTTTTT.

The chain combines TRBV18 with TRBJ2-1; D is perhaps TRBD1 (6 bases). The CDR3 has 13 amino acids. With 6 bases removed from V and 8 bases from J, the gap between germline ends came to 14 bases. Germline loops: CDR1 KGHSH, CDR2 LQKENI. The CDR3 sequence is CASSPNRDHEQFF. Written as DNA, the CDR3 is TGTGCCAGCTCCCCGAACAGGGATCATGAGCAGTTCTTC.

This clonotype was observed a few times. The rearrangement uses TRBV4-2 and TRBJ2-4; 7 bases are shared with TRBD1. The J segment lost 0 bases and the V segment lost 1 base, leaving 3 bases of the junction unmatched. CDR1 is LGHNA, CDR2 YNFKEQ, per germline. The CDR3 spans 16 residues. CDR3 residues: CASSQATGAAKNIQYF. CDR3 sequence (DNA): TGTGCCAGCAGCCAAGCTACAGGGGCAGCCAAAAACATTCAGTACTTC.

This clonotype was observed at least ten times. J is TRBJ2-3 and V is TRBV20-1, with D possibly matching TRBD2 (6 bases). Germline V gives CDR1 DFQATT, CDR2 SNEGSKA (reference sequence). The V end was cut by 1 base, the J end by 5 bases, with 16 bases between. The CDR3 is 15 amino acids. CDR3 in DNA: TGCAGTGCTAGAGGGCCCGGAGGGGCCAGAGATACGCAGTATTTT. Residues: CSARGPGGARDTQYF.

The genes are TRBV7-2 and TRBJ2-1, with 8 bases matching TRBD1. With V trimmed by 1 base and J by 8 bases, 4 bases remained unmatched. The CDR3 is made up of 14 amino acids. The germline V gene has CDR1 SGHTA and CDR2 FQGNSA. The DNA of the CDR3 is TGTGCCAGCAGCTTAGGCAGGGGGCCCCATGAGCAGTTCTTC. Translation gives CASSLGRGPHEQFF. The variable domain in full, with the rest retrieved from reference TRBV7-2 and TRBJ2-1, is GAGVSQSPSNKVTEKGKDVELRCDPISGHTALYWYRQSLGQGLEFLIYFQGNSAPDKSGLPSDRFSAERTGGSVSTLTIQRTQQEDSAVYLCASSLGRGPHEQFFGPGTRLTVL.

For this clonotype: Its ends do not fully match the called genes, so a read error is possible. The V and J genes are TRBV4-3 and TRBJ2-5; possibly TRBD2 for D (6 bases). The germline gives CDR1 LGHNA, CDR2 YSLEER. CDR3 size: 15 residues. As DNA, the CDR3 is TGCGCCAGCAACCAAGGCGGGGCCGTAGGAGAGACCCAGTACTTC. This gives the protein CASNQGGAVGETQYF.

This chain uses TRBV7-9 with TRBJ2-3; D call uncertain. The V gene's germline CDR1 is SEHNR and CDR2 FQNEAQ (reference sequence). V lost 5 bases, J lost 2 bases, and 11 bases lay in between. The CDR3 loop spans 14 amino acids. DNA for the CDR3: TGTGCCAGCAGCCTCGTGATTCCCACAGATACGCAGTATTTT. Encoded protein: CASSLVIPTDTQYF.

This clonotype was counted between two and nine times. The chain recombines TRBV5-1 with TRBJ2-5, with D possibly being TRBD1 or TRBD2 (5 bases each). Deletions cut 0 bases from V and 3 bases from J, with 18 bases between. The CDR3 consists of 17 residues. Germline values: CDR1 SGHRS, CDR2 YFSETQ. DNA for the CDR3: TGCGCCAGCAGCTTGGTCCCCAGGGAGAAATTGGAAGAGACCCAGTACTTC. Its translation: CASSLVPREKLEETQYF.

The chain is built from TRBV11-2 and TRBJ1-2; 7 bases agree with TRBD1. After removal of 4 bases from V and 2 bases from J, the junction contained 4 bases not matched to a gene. CDR3 size: 14 residues. CDR1 and CDR2 from the germline V gene are SGHAT and FQNNGV. This CDR3 reads CASSSDRWNYGYTF. In DNA, the CDR3 is TGTGCCAGCAGCTCGGACAGGTGGAACTATGGCTACACCTTC.

The rearrangement links TRBV7-9 to TRBJ2-3; the match to TRBD2 covers 13 bases. CDR1 and CDR2 (germline): SEHNR, FQNEAQ (reference sequence). The junction had 8 bases not matched to a gene; V was cut back by 4 bases and J by 4 bases. This CDR3 region has 17 residues. The CDR3 protein is CASSSPTSGGLADTQYF. The DNA of the CDR3 is TGTGCCAGCAGCTCGCCGACTAGCGGGGGGCTGGCAGATACGCAGTATTTT. The full variable domain, in which reference TRBV7-9 and TRBJ2-3 provide the parts outside the CDR3, is DTGVSQNPRHKITKRGQNVTFRCDPISEHNRLYWYRQTLGQGPEFLTYFQNEAQLEKSRLLSDRFSAERPKGSFSTLEIQRTEQGDSAMYLCASSSPTSGGLADTQYFGPGTRLTVL.